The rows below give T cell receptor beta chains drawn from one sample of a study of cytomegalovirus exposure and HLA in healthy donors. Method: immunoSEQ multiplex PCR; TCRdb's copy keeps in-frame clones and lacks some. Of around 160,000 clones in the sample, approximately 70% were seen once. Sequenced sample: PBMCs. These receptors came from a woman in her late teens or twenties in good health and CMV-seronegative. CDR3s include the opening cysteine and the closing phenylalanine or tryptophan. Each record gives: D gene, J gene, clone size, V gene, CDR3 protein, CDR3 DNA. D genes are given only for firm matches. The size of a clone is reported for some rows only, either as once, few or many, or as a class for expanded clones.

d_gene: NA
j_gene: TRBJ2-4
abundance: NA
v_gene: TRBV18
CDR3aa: CASSPRQENIQYF
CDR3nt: TGTGCCAGCTCACCACGACAGGAGAACATTCAGTACTTC

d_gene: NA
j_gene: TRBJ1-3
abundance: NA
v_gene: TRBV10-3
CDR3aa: CAIRSGNTIYF
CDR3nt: TGTGCCATCAGGAGCGGAAACACCATATATTTT

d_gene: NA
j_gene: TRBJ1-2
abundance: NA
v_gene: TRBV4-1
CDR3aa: CASSQGRGNNYGYTF
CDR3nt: TGCGCCAGCAGCCAAGGACGGGGGAACAACTATGGCTACACCTTC

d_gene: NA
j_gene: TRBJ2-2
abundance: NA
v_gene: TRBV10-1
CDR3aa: CASSQATGTGELFF
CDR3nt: TGCGCCAGCAGTCAGGCGACGGGGACCGGGGAGCTGTTTTTT

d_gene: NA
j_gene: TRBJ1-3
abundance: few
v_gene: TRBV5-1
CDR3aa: CASSSGSTGNTIYF
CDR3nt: TGCGCCAGCAGCTCGGGGAGCACTGGAAACACCATATATTTT

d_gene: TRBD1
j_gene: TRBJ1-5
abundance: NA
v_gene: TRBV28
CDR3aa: CASSSPTGGGWQPQHF
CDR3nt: TGTGCCAGCAGTTCGCCGACAGGGGGAGGGTGGCAGCCCCAGCATTTT

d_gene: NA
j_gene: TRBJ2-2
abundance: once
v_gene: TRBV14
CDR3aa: CASSQFSVYTGELFF
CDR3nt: TGTGCCAGCAGCCAATTCAGCGTTTACACCGGGGAGCTGTTTTTT

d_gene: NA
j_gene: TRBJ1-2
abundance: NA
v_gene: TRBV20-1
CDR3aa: CSAAEDYGYTF
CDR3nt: TGCAGTGCCGCGGAGGACTATGGCTACACCTTC

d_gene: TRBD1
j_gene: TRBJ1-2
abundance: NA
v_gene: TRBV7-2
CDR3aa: CASSSPGGLYGYTF
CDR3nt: TGTGCCAGCAGCTCTCCAGGGGGCCTCTATGGCTACACCTTC

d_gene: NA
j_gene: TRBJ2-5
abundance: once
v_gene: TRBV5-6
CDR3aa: CASSFGGEFRETQYF
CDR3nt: TGTGCCAGCAGCTTTGGTGGGGAGTTTAGGGAGACCCAGTACTTC

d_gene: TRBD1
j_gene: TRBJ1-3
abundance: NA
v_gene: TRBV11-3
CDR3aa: CASSPGQGIGNTIYF
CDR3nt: TGTGCCAGCAGCCCAGGACAGGGGATAGGAAACACCATATATTTT

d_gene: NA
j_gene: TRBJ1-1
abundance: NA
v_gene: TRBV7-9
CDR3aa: CASSLTEGNTEAFF
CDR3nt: TGTGCCAGCAGCTTGACGGAGGGGAACACTGAAGCTTTCTTT

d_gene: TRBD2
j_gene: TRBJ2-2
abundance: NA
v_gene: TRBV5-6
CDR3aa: CASSPTRVSGGAGTGELFF
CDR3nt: TGTGCCAGCAGCCCGACGCGAGTTAGCGGGGGGGCGGGCACCGGGGAGCTGTTTTTT

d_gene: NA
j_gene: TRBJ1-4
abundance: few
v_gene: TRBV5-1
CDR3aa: CASSPGRATNEKLFF
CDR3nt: TGCGCCAGCAGCCCAGGGCGAGCAACTAATGAAAAACTGTTTTTT

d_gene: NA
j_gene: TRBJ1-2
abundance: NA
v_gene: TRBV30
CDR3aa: CAWSGVRTDGYTF
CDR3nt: TGTGCCTGGAGTGGAGTGAGGACTGATGGCTACACCTTC

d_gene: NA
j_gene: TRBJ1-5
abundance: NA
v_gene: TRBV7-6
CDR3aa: CASSFEAQGEPQHF
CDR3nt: TGTGCCAGCAGCTTCGAGGCCCAAGGGGAGCCCCAGCATTTT

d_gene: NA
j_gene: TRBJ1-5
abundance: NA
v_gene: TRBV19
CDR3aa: CASARYSNQPQHF
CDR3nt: TGTGCCAGTGCCCGGTATAGCAATCAGCCCCAGCATTTT

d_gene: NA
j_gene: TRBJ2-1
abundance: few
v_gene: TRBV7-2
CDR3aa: CASSKDRYNEQFF
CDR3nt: TGTGCCAGCAGCAAGGACAGATACAATGAGCAGTTCTTC

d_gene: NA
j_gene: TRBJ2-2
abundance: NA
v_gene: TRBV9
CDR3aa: CASSPRSVGRRTGELFF
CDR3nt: TGTGCCAGCAGTCCCCGGTCCGTGGGGAGGAGGACCGGGGAGCTGTTTTTT

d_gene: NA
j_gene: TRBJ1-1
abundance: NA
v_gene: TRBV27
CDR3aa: CASSTQINTEAFF
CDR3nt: TGTGCCAGCAGTACCCAGATTAACACTGAAGCTTTCTTT

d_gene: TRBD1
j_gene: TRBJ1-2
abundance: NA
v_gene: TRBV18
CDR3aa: CASSPVRQGSYGYTF
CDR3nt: TGTGCCAGCTCACCAGTAAGACAGGGGAGCTATGGCTACACCTTC

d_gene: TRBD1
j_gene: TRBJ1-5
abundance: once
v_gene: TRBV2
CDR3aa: CASSRDRDGDSNQPQHF
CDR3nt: TGTGCCAGCAGCCGGGACAGGGATGGGGATAGCAATCAGCCCCAGCATTTT

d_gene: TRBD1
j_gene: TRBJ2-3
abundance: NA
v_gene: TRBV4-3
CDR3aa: CASSHDRQGPIYF
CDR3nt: TGCGCCAGCAGCCACGACAGACAGGGGCCGATTTATTTT

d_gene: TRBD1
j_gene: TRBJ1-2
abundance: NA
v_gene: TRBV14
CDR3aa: CASSPVGQPSSYGYTF
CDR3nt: TGTGCCAGCAGCCCGGTGGGACAGCCGTCCTCATATGGCTACACCTTC

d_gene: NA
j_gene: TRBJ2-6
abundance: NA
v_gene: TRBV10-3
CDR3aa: CAIHRDPLNVLTF
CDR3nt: TGTGCCATCCACAGGGACCCCCTTAACGTCCTGACTTTC

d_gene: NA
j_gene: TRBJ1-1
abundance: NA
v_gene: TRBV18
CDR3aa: CASSPNLPGNTEAFF
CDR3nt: TGTGCCAGCTCACCAAATCTCCCGGGGAACACTGAAGCTTTCTTT

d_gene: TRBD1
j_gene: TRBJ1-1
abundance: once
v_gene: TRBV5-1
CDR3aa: CASSSIAGTGDMNTEAFF
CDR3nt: TGCGCCAGCAGCTCGATCGCCGGGACAGGGGACATGAACACTGAAGCTTTCTTT

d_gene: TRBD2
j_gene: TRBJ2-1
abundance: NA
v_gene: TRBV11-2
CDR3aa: CASSFSGGNEQFF
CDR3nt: TGTGCCAGCAGCTTTTCGGGGGGAAATGAGCAGTTCTTC

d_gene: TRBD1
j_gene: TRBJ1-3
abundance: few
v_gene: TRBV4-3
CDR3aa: CASSLGTGDGNTIYF
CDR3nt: TGCGCCAGCAGCCTTGGGACAGGGGACGGAAACACCATATATTTT

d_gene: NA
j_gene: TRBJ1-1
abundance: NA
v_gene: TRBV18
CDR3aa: CASSPPTLKPGEAFF
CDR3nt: TGTGCCAGCTCACCACCGACCCTTAAACCGGGGGAAGCTTTCTTT